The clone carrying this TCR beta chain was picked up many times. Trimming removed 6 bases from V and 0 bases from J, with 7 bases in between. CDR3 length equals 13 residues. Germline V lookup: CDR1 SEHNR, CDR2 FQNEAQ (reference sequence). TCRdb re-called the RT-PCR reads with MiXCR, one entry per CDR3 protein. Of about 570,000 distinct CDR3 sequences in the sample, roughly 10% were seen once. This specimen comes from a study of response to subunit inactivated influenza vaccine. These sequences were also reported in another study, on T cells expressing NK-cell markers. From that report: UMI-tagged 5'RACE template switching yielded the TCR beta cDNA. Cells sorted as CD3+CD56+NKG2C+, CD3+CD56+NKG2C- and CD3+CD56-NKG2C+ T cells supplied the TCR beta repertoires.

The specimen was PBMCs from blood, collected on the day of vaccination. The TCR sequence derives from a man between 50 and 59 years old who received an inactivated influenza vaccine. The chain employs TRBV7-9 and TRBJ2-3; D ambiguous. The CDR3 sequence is CASRPSSTDTQYF. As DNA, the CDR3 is TGTGCCAGCAGGCCGTCTAGCACAGATACGCAGTATTTT.